These 11 T cell receptor beta chains originate from one sample sequenced in a study of Graves' ophthalmopathy and Graves' hyperthyroidism. TCR beta CDR3 regions were amplified from RNA transcripts. First-round RT-PCR relied on HTBI primers, and a second-round multiplex PCR came next. One entry per CDR3 protein results from TCRdb running MiXCR on the multiplex PCR reads. The table has over a million distinct CDR3 sequences, roughly two fifths seen once; the top ten hold 11%. Sequenced sample: peripheral blood or thyroid tissue (not recorded which). All receptors come from an adult man with Graves' hyperthyroidism.

The chain combines TRBV7-9 with TRBJ2-6; the match to TRBD1 covers 9 bases. CDR1 SEHNR and CDR2 FQNEAQ come from the germline V gene (reference sequence). The CDR3 spans 18 residues. After removal of 5 bases from V and 4 bases from J, the junction contained 12 bases not matched to a gene. DNA of the CDR3: TGTGCCAGCAGCCCTAGGACAGGGGAGGCTCCCGGGGCCAACGTCCTGACTTTC. Translation gives CASSPRTGEAPGANVLTF.

This chain joins TRBV7-8 and TRBJ2-2, with 9 positions matching TRBD1. V shed 6 bases, J shed 5 bases, and the junction held 4 bases outside the gene matches. This CDR3 region has 14 residues. The germline V gene has CDR1 SGHVS and CDR2 FQNEAQ. The CDR3 nucleotides read TGTGCCAGCAGGTCTGGGACAGGGACCGGGGAGCTGTTTTTT. This encodes CASRSGTGTGELFF.

This clonotype was counted many times. The chain couples TRBV10-3 to TRBJ1-1, with D unresolved. CDR3 length equals 14 residues. Germline CDR1 and CDR2: ENHRY and SYGVKD. V lost 6 bases, J lost 1 base, and 12 bases lay in between. The CDR3 is CAISRTEGNTEAFF. The CDR3 coding sequence is TGTGCCATCAGCCGGACGGAGGGGAACACTGAAGCTTTCTTT.

This clonotype was seen only a few times. This chain uses TRBV5-6 with TRBJ2-5; TRBD2 is a possible D gene (6 bases). Germline-derived CDR1 and CDR2 are SGHDT and YYEEEE. The CDR3 runs to 16 residues. Trimming shortened V by 2 bases and J by 1 base, and 15 bases separated the two germline ends. This CDR3 reads CASSFETAGFQETQYF. The CDR3 DNA reads TGTGCCAGCAGCTTTGAGACAGCGGGTTTCCAAGAGACCCAGTACTTC.

This clonotype occurred many times. The chain couples TRBV6-5 to TRBJ2-7, with TRBD1 as a possible D gene (6 bases). The CDR3 loop spans 14 amino acids. Per germline, CDR1 MNHEY and CDR2 SVGAGI. V lost 7 bases and J lost 3, with 16 bases in between. CDR3 protein: CASTQGHTHYEQYF. The CDR3 nucleotides are TGTGCCAGCACCCAGGGACATACTCACTACGAGCAGTACTTC.

This clonotype appeared many times. CDR3 protein: CASSLDPGIAGYTF. The CDR3 region has the DNA TGTGCCAGCAGCTTAGACCCGGGAATAGCTGGCTACACCTTC. The V and J genes are TRBV11-2 and TRBJ1-2; no firm D call. Trimming took 0 bases from V and 7 from J, leaving 12 bases between them. This CDR3 spans 14 amino acids. Per germline, CDR1 SGHAT and CDR2 FQNNGV.

CDR3 residues: CASSFDTGWGEQYF. CDR3 nucleotide sequence: TGTGCCAGCAGCTTCGATACAGGGTGGGGCGAGCAGTACTTC. The chain links TRBV5-5 to TRBJ2-7, with TRBD1 as a possible D gene (6 bases). Trimming took off 2 bases at V and 6 bases at J, with 15 bases between the two ends. The CDR3 covers 14 residues. Germline V gene sequence: CDR1 SGHKS, CDR2 YYEKEE (reference sequence).

In this sample, this clonotype turned up once. The chain couples TRBV24-1 to TRBJ1-1, with D tentatively TRBD1 (5 bases). V lost 8 bases and J 2 bases, leaving 11 bases between the germline ends. Per the germline V gene, CDR1 is KGHDR and CDR2 is SFDVKD. This CDR3 spans 13 amino acids. This chain's CDR3 is CATKGSRNTEAFF. For the CDR3, the DNA is TGTGCCACCAAGGGGTCCCGAAACACTGAAGCTTTCTTT.

The chain uses TRBV4-3 and TRBJ1-1, with D possibly being TRBD1 (5 bases). In germline, CDR1 is LGHNA, CDR2 YSLEER. The CDR3 covers 15 residues. The V end lost 0 bases, the J end lost 1 base, and 9 bases lay between the germline ends. In DNA form, the CDR3 reads TGCGCCAGCAGCCAAGACACCACAGGGAACACTGAAGCTTTCTTT. Amino acid sequence: CASSQDTTGNTEAFF.

This sequence joins TRBV19 and TRBJ1-3; tentative D call: TRBD1 (6 bases). The CDR3 extends over 17 amino acids. Germline CDR1 is LNHDA and CDR2 is SQIVND (reference sequence). V shed 3 bases and J shed 0 bases, with 15 bases lying between them. This chain's CDR3 is CASSIRRQVLSGNTIYF. In DNA form, the CDR3 reads TGTGCCAGTAGTATTCGAAGACAGGTTCTCTCTGGAAACACCATATATTTT.

The V call is TRBV4-1, the J call TRBJ2-7; maybe TRBD1 (6 bases). Trimming removed 1 base from V and 1 base from J, with 11 bases in between. Germline V CDR1 and CDR2: MGHRA, YSYEKL. CDR3 length equals 15 residues. CDR3 DNA: TGCGCCAGCAGCCAAGTATGGGACACATCCTACGAGCAGTACTTC. Translation: CASSQVWDTSYEQYF.